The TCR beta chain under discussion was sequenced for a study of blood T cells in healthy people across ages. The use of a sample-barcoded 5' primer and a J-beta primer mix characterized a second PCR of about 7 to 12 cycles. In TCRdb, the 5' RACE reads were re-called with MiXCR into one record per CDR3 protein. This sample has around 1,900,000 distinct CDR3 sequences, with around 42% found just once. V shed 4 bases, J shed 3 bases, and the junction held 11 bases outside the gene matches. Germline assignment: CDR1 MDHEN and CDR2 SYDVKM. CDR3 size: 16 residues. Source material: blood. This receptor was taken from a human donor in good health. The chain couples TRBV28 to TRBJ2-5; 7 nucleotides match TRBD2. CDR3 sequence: CASSYGLTSDKETQYF. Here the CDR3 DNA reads TGTGCCAGCAGTTATGGCCTAACTAGCGACAAAGAGACCCAGTACTTC.